This T cell receptor beta chain was obtained from a study of T-cell reconstitution after alpha-beta-depleted transplantation in children. This CDR3 has 14 amino acids. CDR1 and CDR2 from the germline V gene are ENHRY and SYGVKD. The V end was cut by 4 bases, the J end by 7 bases, with 16 bases between. As it was prepared, the TCRbeta library received unique molecular identifiers. TCRdb reprocessed the PCR reads with MiXCR, giving one entry per CDR3 protein. The sample has about 360,000 distinct CDR3 sequences; 10% to 15% are singletons. The source was PBMCs, collected from the stem cell graft. This chain joins TRBV10-3 and TRBJ1-1; D perhaps matches TRBD1 (6 bases). The sequence was obtained from a human donor who donated a stem cell graft to a child with Fanconi anemia. CDR3: CAISGTAVGGEAFF. CDR3 DNA sequence: TGTGCCATCAGTGGGACAGCCGTGGGTGGTGAAGCTTTCTTT.